These 8 T cell receptor beta chains share one sample of origin, sequenced in a study of response to subunit inactivated influenza vaccine. TCRdb reprocessed the RT-PCR reads with MiXCR, giving one entry per CDR3 protein. The sample carries approximately 500,000 distinct CDR3 sequences, less than 25% recorded once. These data were also reused for a study on T cells expressing NK-cell markers. That source reports: TCR beta cDNA was made by 5'RACE template switching with UMIs.

Sample: CD4+ T cells sorted from PBMCs, taken roughly 12 days after vaccination. The receptors shown here come from a man aged 50 to 59 who received an inactivated influenza vaccine.

The chain joins TRBV19 to TRBJ1-1; tentative D call: TRBD1 (5 bases). Germline CDR1 is LNHDA and CDR2 is SQIVND (reference sequence). V shed 4 bases and J shed 3 bases, with 12 bases lying between them. The CDR3 length is 14 residues. DNA for the CDR3: TGTGCCAGTAGTAAACCCAGGGAATACACTGAAGCTTTCTTT. It is translated as CASSKPREYTEAFF.

V gene TRBV9 combines with J gene TRBJ1-2, with TRBD1 matching over 8 bases. Looked up from germline, CDR1 is SGDLS and CDR2 is YYNGEE. The CDR3 is made up of 15 amino acids. V lost 2 bases, J lost 2 bases, and 5 bases stayed unmatched. The DNA for the CDR3 is TGTGCCAGCAGCGTCGGACAGGGACTAAACTATGGCTACACCTTC. This gives the protein CASSVGQGLNYGYTF.

The chain couples TRBV20-1 to TRBJ2-2; 12 bases match TRBD2. The V and J ends lost 0 bases and 6 bases, in that order; junction bases with no gene match: 2. CDR3 length: 15 residues. The V gene's germline CDR1 is DFQATT and CDR2 SNEGSKA (reference sequence). Written as DNA, the CDR3 is TGCAGTGCTAGAGATTCTAGCGGGAGGGCCGGGGAGCTGTTTTTT. Translation gives CSARDSSGRAGELFF.

The V and J genes are TRBV18 and TRBJ2-1; 11 positions agree with TRBD2. The J segment lost 10 bases and the V segment lost 4 bases, leaving 9 bases of the junction unmatched. The germline CDR1 and CDR2 sequences are KGHSH and LQKENI. The CDR3 totals 15 residues. CDR3 region: CASSRTGLADSEQFF. In DNA, the CDR3 is TGTGCCAGCTCACGGACGGGACTAGCGGACAGCGAGCAGTTCTTC.

This rearrangement joins TRBV20-1 to TRBJ1-2; D remains ambiguous. The CDR3 totals 15 residues. Germline loops: CDR1 DFQATT, CDR2 SNEGSKA (reference sequence). Trimming pared 2 bases from V and 8 bases from J, leaving 21 bases between. CDR3 DNA: TGCAGTGCTAGACCCCCTGGTCGTGGCAGTACGGGCTACACCTTC. Translated, it gives CSARPPGRGSTGYTF.

With regard to this clonotype: Possible read error: a much larger clone is one base away. The rearrangement uses TRBV20-1 and TRBJ2-7, with 8 bases aligning to TRBD2. CDR1 DFQATT and CDR2 SNEGSKA come from the germline V gene (reference sequence). The CDR3 runs 19 residues. Unmatched junction bases numbered 23, after V lost 6 bases and J lost 1 base. The CDR3 DNA reads TGCAGTGCGGGGCGGAGCGGGAGTTTGTCCCGGGCGGGGTCCTACGAGCAGTACTTC. This sequence encodes CSAGRSGSLSRAGSYEQYF.

This clonotype was detected a few times. The rearrangement links TRBV30 to TRBJ2-5; no firm D call. Germline V gene sequence: CDR1 GTSNPN, CDR2 SVGIG (reference sequence). The CDR3 has 12 amino acids. V lost 0 bases to trimming and J lost 2 bases, with 4 bases between them. The CDR3 coding sequence is TGTGCCTGGAGTGTAGCGCAAGAGACCCAGTACTTC. Amino acids: CAWSVAQETQYF.

This clonotype came up many times. The chain uses TRBV7-2 and TRBJ1-2; 11 nucleotides line up with TRBD1. CDR1 and CDR2 from the germline V gene are SGHTA and FQGNSA. The CDR3 covers 16 residues. The trim removed 5 bases at V and 5 bases at J, leaving 10 bases unmatched. The CDR3 DNA sequence: TGTGCCAGCAGCCCCGGACAGGGGGCTTATGTTTATGGCTACACCTTC. Its translation: CASSPGQGAYVYGYTF.